The 23 T cell receptor beta chains below all came from one sample that was sequenced in a study of cytomegalovirus exposure and HLA in healthy donors. PCR was performed using 60 Vbeta and 13 Jbeta primers. The protocol was immunoSEQ multiplex PCR, while the TCRdb copy is restricted to in-frame clones and leaves out a portion. This sample yields about 160,000 clones, of which about two thirds are seen a single time; roughly 3% belongs to the top ten. Sequencing used PBMCs. These receptors all stem from a woman aged 25-40 years in good health and CMV-seronegative.

The J gene is TRBJ2-7, the V gene TRBV11-2; TRBD1 might be the D (6 bases). V dropped 4 bases and J dropped 2 bases, with 12 bases sitting between them. There are 14 residues in the CDR3. The germline V gene encodes CDR1 SGHAT and CDR2 FQNNGV. The CDR3 DNA follows: TGTGCCAGCAGCTATGTTGGGGGCACCTACGAGCAGTACTTC. It codes for CASSYVGGTYEQYF.

V and J are TRBV19 and TRBJ2-2; 11 nucleotides align to TRBD2. Germline CDR1 is LNHDA and CDR2 is SQIVND (reference sequence). The V segment lost 6 bases and the J segment 4 bases; nucleotides outside the gene matches: 7. This CDR3 is built from 16 residues. DNA for the CDR3: TGTGCCAGTAGACCACTAGCGGGGGTTGTCACCGGGGAGCTGTTTTTT. As protein: CASRPLAGVVTGELFF.

The CDR3 sequence: CASSPTAVGEGYTF. CDR3 DNA sequence: TGCGCCAGCAGCCCGACAGCTGTTGGAGAGGGCTACACCTTC. The rearrangement links TRBV4-3 to TRBJ1-2; perhaps TRBD1 as D (5 bases). With 4 bases removed from V and 8 bases from J, the gap between germline ends came to 17 bases. The CDR3 has 14 residues. From germline, CDR1 is LGHNA and CDR2 YSLEER.

The V and J genes are TRBV7-2 and TRBJ2-6; 9 bases match TRBD1. Germline loops: CDR1 SGHTA, CDR2 FQGNSA. The CDR3 is 17 amino acids. V was pared by 5 bases and J by 1 base, with 6 bases of the junction left unmatched. The DNA for the CDR3 is TGTGCCAGCAGCAATCGGGACAGGGTTTCTGGGGCCAACGTCCTGACTTTC. Protein product: CASSNRDRVSGANVLTF. The full variable domain, in which reference TRBV7-2 and TRBJ2-6 provide the parts outside the CDR3, is GAGVSQSPSNKVTEKGKDVELRCDPISGHTALYWYRQSLGQGLEFLIYFQGNSAPDKSGLPSDRFSAERTGGSVSTLTIQRTQQEDSAVYLCASSNRDRVSGANVLTFGAGSRLTVL.

The chain recombines TRBV28 with TRBJ1-2, with D hard to call. The germline gives CDR1 MDHEN, CDR2 SYDVKM. Trimming cost V 2 bases and J 4 bases, with 11 bases left between them. The CDR3 is made up of 14 amino acids. The CDR3 DNA sequence: TGTGCCAGCAGTTTACCCTACAGTACCTATGGCTACACCTTC. It codes for CASSLPYSTYGYTF.

The CDR3 spells CASSIARYNEQFF. CDR3 coding DNA: TGTGCCAGTAGTATAGCACGGTACAATGAGCAGTTCTTC. The chain uses TRBV19 and TRBJ2-1; D gene unclear. This CDR3 has 13 residues. Trimming took off 1 base at V and 4 bases at J, with 5 bases between the two ends. The germline V gene has CDR1 LNHDA and CDR2 SQIVND (reference sequence).

V usage is TRBV9 and J usage is TRBJ2-6; 10 bases agree with TRBD1. Germline CDR1 and CDR2: SGDLS and YYNGEE. This CDR3 spans 17 amino acids. Germline trimming cut 3 bases from V and 2 bases from J; bases unmatched to any gene: 5. CDR3 sequence (DNA): TGTGCCAGCAGCGAGCGGACAGGGGGGACTGGGGCCAACGTCCTGACTTTC. This gives the protein CASSERTGGTGANVLTF. Full variable domain (remainder filled in from reference TRBV9 and TRBJ2-6): DSGVTQTPKHLITATGQRVTLRCSPRSGDLSVYWYQQSLDQGLQFLIQYYNGEERAKGNILERFSAQQFPDLHSELNLSSLELGDSALYFCASSERTGGTGANVLTFGAGSRLTVL.

This clone was seen a handful of times. V is TRBV25-1 and J is TRBJ2-7; 7 nucleotides line up with TRBD1. The CDR3 is 14 residues long. Germline V gene lookup returns CDR1 MGHDK and CDR2 SYGVNS. J was trimmed by 4 bases and V by 5 bases; bases with no gene match: 8. The CDR3 reads CASSTGTVFYEQYF. The CDR3 DNA follows: TGTGCCAGCAGTACCGGGACAGTGTTTTACGAGCAGTACTTC.

The genes are TRBV11-2 and TRBJ1-4; weak D call: TRBD1 (6 bases). This CDR3 is built from 14 residues. Deletions cut 5 bases from V and 8 bases from J, with 15 bases between. Germline V gene data show CDR1 as SGHAT and CDR2 as FQNNGV. The CDR3 loop is CASSRTDPWEKLFF. CDR3 bases: TGTGCCAGCAGCAGGACAGACCCGTGGGAAAAACTGTTTTTT.

The chain links TRBV7-3 to TRBJ2-1; 10 bases match TRBD2. CDR1 SGHTA and CDR2 FQGTGA come from the germline V gene. V trimming: 4 bases; J trimming: 5 bases; junction bases outside the gene matches: 14. There are 18 residues in the CDR3. As DNA, the CDR3 is TGTGCCAGCAGCTGGACGGCCACCCCTAGCGGGAGTAACAATGAGCAGTTCTTC. It encodes CASSWTATPSGSNNEQFF.

The rearrangement uses TRBV18 and TRBJ1-2; 9 nucleotides agree with TRBD1. There are 14 residues in the CDR3. Germline V gene sequence: CDR1 KGHSH, CDR2 LQKENI. Trimming took 5 bases from V and 4 from J; bases not matched to a gene: 5. CDR3 protein: CASSTDRGSYGYTF. In DNA, the CDR3 is TGTGCCAGCTCAACGGACAGGGGTTCCTATGGCTACACCTTC. Using reference TRBV18 and TRBJ1-2 for the parts outside the CDR3, the full variable domain is NAGVMQNPRHLVRRRGQEARLRCSPMKGHSHVYWYRQLPEEGLKFMVYLQKENIIDESGMPKERFSAEFPKEGPSILRIQQVVRGDSAAYFCASSTDRGSYGYTFGSGTRLTVV.

The CDR3 spells CASSRGLDYEQYF. CDR3 nucleotides: TGTGCCAGCTCCAGGGGACTAGACTACGAGCAGTACTTC. This chain joins TRBV18 and TRBJ2-7; 8 nucleotides align to TRBD2. The length of the CDR3 is 13 residues. Germline-derived CDR1 and CDR2 are KGHSH and LQKENI. V gave up 6 bases and J gave up 3 bases; unmatched junction bases: 4. Full variable domain (remainder filled in from reference TRBV18 and TRBJ2-7): NAGVMQNPRHLVRRRGQEARLRCSPMKGHSHVYWYRQLPEEGLKFMVYLQKENIIDESGMPKERFSAEFPKEGPSILRIQQVVRGDSAAYFCASSRGLDYEQYFGPGTRLTVT.

A few counts support this clone. The chain is built from TRBV6-5 and TRBJ1-1; TRBD1 is a possible D gene (6 bases). The germline CDR1 and CDR2 sequences are MNHEY and SVGAGI. The V end was cut by 5 bases, the J end by 11 bases, with 21 bases between. CDR3 length: 14 residues. The CDR3 here is CASSPPGHASAAFF. The CDR3 nucleotides are TGTGCCAGCAGTCCCCCGGGACACGCCTCCGCGGCTTTCTTT.

The V gene is TRBV5-4, the J gene TRBJ1-2; tentative D call: TRBD1 (5 bases). Trimming removed 0 bases at V and 12 bases at J, with 24 bases between. This CDR3 has 16 residues. Germline loops: CDR1 SGHNT, CDR2 YYREEE (reference sequence). The CDR3 DNA is TGTGCCAGCAGCTTGGAGGTTACACAGGTTGGTACTGAGGACACCTTC. Amino acids: CASSLEVTQVGTEDTF.

In this sample, this clone turned up a few times. The chain joins TRBV6-1 to TRBJ2-7, with 7 bases that match TRBD1. The CDR3 totals 12 residues. Germline CDR1 reads MNHNS; CDR2 reads SASEGT. V lost 4 bases to trimming and J lost 4 bases; unmatched junction nucleotides: 1. The DNA for the CDR3 is TGTGCCAGCAGTGGACAGGGTTACGAGCAGTACTTC. It is translated as CASSGQGYEQYF.

This clone has a handful of counts. The chain employs TRBV6-6 and TRBJ1-6, with D possibly TRBD1 on 6 matching bases. The V end lost 7 bases, the J end lost 6 bases, and 16 bases lay between the germline ends. Germline CDR1 is MNHNY and CDR2 is SVGAGI (reference sequence). This CDR3 contains 15 residues. Here the CDR3 DNA reads TGTGCCAGCACACATTCCGACAGGTCTAATTCACCCCTCCACTTT. It specifies CASTHSDRSNSPLHF.

The V gene is TRBV19, the J gene TRBJ2-3; D might be TRBD2 (5 bases). In germline, CDR1 is LNHDA, CDR2 SQIVND (reference sequence). This CDR3 is built from 12 residues. V was trimmed by 5 bases and J by 6 bases, leaving 9 bases between them. The CDR3 region is CASSELGDTQYF. CDR3 DNA: TGTGCCAGTAGTGAACTAGGGGATACGCAGTATTTT.

This clone was observed a single time. The chain employs TRBV5-5 and TRBJ1-2; 7 nucleotides align to TRBD1. J was trimmed by 8 bases and V by 4 bases; bases with no gene match: 8. There are 13 residues in the CDR3. Looked up from germline, CDR1 is SGHKS and CDR2 is YYEKEE (reference sequence). The CDR3 region has the DNA TGTGCCAGCAGCCACCTGACAGGGCAAGGCTACACCTTC. Protein: CASSHLTGQGYTF.

The chain has TRBV5-4 and TRBJ1-1, with D tentatively TRBD1 (5 bases). The germline gives CDR1 SGHNT, CDR2 YYREEE (reference sequence). V dropped 4 bases and J dropped 0 bases, with 10 bases sitting between them. CDR3 length: 14 residues. The CDR3 reads CASSRDRVNTEAFF. The CDR3 coding sequence is TGTGCCAGCAGCCGAGACAGAGTGAACACTGAAGCTTTCTTT.

The rearrangement links TRBV2 to TRBJ2-3, with 14 bases that match TRBD2. Trimming took 5 bases from V and 4 from J; bases not matched to a gene: 5. In germline, CDR1 is SNHLY, CDR2 FYNNEI. The CDR3 runs to 16 residues. The CDR3, as DNA: TGTGCCAGCAGTAAGGGACTAGCGGGAGTGGCAGATACGCAGTATTTT. As protein: CASSKGLAGVADTQYF. Variable domain in full (rest from reference TRBV2 and TRBJ2-3): EPEVTQTPSHQVTQMGQEVILRCVPISNHLYFYWYRQILGQKVEFLVSFYNNEISEKSEIFDDQFSVERPDGSNFTLKIRSTKLEDSAMYFCASSKGLAGVADTQYFGPGTRLTVL.

The chain is built from TRBV4-1 and TRBJ1-5; 9 bases are a match to TRBD1. J gave up 6 bases and V 3 bases, and 6 bases lay outside the gene matches. The CDR3 has 15 residues. In germline, CDR1 is MGHRA, CDR2 YSYEKL. CDR3 region: CASSQTGTGSQPQHF. The CDR3 DNA sequence: TGCGCCAGCAGCCAGACCGGGACAGGGTCTCAGCCCCAGCATTTT.

The rearrangement uses TRBV6-1 and TRBJ1-1; 7 nucleotides line up with TRBD1. V lost 2 bases, J lost 6 bases, and 9 bases stayed unmatched. This CDR3 spans 15 amino acids. The germline gives CDR1 MNHNS, CDR2 SASEGT. CDR3 coding DNA: TGTGCCAGCAGTGAATATTCGACAGGGAGTGCTGAAGCTTTCTTT. It codes for CASSEYSTGSAEAFF.

This chain joins TRBV28 and TRBJ1-2; TRBD1 agrees at 9 bases. The CDR3 sequence is 14 residues long. Germline V CDR1 and CDR2: MDHEN, SYDVKM. The trim removed 6 bases at V and 3 bases at J, leaving 5 bases unmatched. CDR3 coding DNA: TGTGCCAGCAGGGCACAGGGGGCCCACTATGGCTACACCTTC. Protein sequence: CASRAQGAHYGYTF.